This T cell receptor beta chain was found in a study of T cell responses to AZD1222 COVID-19 vaccine. Germline lookup yields CDR1 MRHNA and CDR2 SNTAGT. The CDR3 has 14 residues. V was pared by 4 bases and J by 5 bases, with 4 bases of the junction left unmatched. Method: immunoSEQ multiplex PCR; TCRdb's copy keeps in-frame clones and lacks some. The profile shows 120,000 or so clones, about 94% of them singletons. Notes on the study in general: White British people made up most donors, females outnumbered males, and clonal diversity was possibly underestimated. Unmutated variant regions reportedly attract nearly half of all spike-specific TCRs. Just a handful of AZD1222 recipients were seropositive at baseline. Recipients of two AZD1222 doses showed rising Spike-specific TCR breadth and depth.

This clone has a single count. The antigen remains undetermined. This clonotype was sampled from an adult who received the AZD1222 COVID-19 vaccine. The rearrangement links TRBV6-4 to TRBJ2-5; 10 bases are a match to TRBD2. The sample was peripheral blood, taken 28 days after the second AZD1222 dose. The CDR3 protein is CASSAIAGGETQYF. CDR3 DNA: TGTGCCAGCAGTGCCATAGCGGGAGGCGAGACCCAGTACTTC.